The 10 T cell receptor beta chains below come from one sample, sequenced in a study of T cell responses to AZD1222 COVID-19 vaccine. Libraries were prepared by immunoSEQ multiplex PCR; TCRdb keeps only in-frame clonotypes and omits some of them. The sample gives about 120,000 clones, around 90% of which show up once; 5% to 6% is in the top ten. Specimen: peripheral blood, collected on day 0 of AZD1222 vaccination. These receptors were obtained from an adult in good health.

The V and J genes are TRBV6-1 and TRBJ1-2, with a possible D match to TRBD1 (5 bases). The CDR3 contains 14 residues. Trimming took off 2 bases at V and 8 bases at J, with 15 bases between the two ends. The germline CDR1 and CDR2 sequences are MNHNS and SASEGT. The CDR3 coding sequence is TGTGCCAGCAGTGAATTAGGCGACAGTGGGGGCTACACCTTC. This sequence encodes CASSELGDSGGYTF.

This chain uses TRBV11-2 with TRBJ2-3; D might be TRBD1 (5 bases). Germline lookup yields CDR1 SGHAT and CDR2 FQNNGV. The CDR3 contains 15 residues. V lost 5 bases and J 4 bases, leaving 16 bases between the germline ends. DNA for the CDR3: TGTGCCAGCAGCCCTGCACAGGTTGGAGCAGATACGCAGTATTTT. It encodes CASSPAQVGADTQYF.

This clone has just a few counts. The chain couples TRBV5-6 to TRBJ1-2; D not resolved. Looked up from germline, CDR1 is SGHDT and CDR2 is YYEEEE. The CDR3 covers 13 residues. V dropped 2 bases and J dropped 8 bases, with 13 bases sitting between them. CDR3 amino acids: CASSFLGWRGYTF. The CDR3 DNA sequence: TGTGCCAGCAGCTTTTTAGGGTGGCGGGGCTACACCTTC.

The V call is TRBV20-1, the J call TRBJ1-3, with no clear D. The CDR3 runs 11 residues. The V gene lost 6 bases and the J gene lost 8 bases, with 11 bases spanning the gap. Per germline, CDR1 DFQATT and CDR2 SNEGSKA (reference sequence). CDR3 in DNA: TGCAGTGCCAGCCAGGTGGACACCATATATTTT. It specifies CSASQVDTIYF.

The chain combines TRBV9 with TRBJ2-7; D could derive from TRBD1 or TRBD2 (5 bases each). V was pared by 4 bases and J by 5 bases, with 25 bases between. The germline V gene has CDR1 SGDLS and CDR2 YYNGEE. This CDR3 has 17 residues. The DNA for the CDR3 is TGTGCCAGCAGCCCACGGCCCCCGGGACGCGGTCGGGACGAGCAGTACTTC. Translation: CASSPRPPGRGRDEQYF.

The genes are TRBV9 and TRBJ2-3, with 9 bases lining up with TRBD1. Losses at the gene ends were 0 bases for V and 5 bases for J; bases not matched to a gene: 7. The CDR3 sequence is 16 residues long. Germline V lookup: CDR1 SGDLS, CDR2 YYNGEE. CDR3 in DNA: TGTGCCAGCAGCGTAGTCCCGGACAGGGGAAGAGATACGCAGTATTTT. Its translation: CASSVVPDRGRDTQYF.

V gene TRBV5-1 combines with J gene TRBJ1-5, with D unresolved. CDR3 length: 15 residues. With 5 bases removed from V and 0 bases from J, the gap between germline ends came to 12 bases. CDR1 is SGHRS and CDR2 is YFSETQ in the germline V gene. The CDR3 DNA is TGCGCCAGCAGGGCCCTATCATATAGCAATCAGCCCCAGCATTTT. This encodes CASRALSYSNQPQHF. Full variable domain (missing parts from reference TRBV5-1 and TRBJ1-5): KAGVTQTPRYLIKTRGQQVTLSCSPISGHRSVSWYQQTPGQGLQFLFEYFSETQRNKGNFPGRFSGRQFSNSRSEMNVSTLELGDSALYLCASRALSYSNQPQHFGDGTRLSIL.

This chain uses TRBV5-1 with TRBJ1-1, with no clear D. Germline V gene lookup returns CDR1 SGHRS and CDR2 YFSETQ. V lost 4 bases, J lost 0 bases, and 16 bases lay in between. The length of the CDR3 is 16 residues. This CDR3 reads CASSRGVNNMNTEAFF. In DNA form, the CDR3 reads TGCGCCAGCAGCCGGGGAGTTAACAACATGAACACTGAAGCTTTCTTT.

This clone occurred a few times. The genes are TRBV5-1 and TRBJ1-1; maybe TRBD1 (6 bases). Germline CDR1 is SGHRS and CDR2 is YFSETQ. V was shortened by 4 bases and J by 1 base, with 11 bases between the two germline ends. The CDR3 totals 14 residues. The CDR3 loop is CASSQPGQNTEAFF. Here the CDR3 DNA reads TGCGCCAGCAGCCAACCGGGACAGAACACTGAAGCTTTCTTT.

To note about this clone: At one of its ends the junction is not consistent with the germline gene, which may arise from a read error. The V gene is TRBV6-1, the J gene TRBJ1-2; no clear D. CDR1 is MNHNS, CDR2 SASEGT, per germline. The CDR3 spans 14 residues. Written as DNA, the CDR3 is TGTGCCAGCAGCGAAGGTGCGGCTCCCTATGGCTACACCTTC. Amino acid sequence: CASSEGAAPYGYTF.